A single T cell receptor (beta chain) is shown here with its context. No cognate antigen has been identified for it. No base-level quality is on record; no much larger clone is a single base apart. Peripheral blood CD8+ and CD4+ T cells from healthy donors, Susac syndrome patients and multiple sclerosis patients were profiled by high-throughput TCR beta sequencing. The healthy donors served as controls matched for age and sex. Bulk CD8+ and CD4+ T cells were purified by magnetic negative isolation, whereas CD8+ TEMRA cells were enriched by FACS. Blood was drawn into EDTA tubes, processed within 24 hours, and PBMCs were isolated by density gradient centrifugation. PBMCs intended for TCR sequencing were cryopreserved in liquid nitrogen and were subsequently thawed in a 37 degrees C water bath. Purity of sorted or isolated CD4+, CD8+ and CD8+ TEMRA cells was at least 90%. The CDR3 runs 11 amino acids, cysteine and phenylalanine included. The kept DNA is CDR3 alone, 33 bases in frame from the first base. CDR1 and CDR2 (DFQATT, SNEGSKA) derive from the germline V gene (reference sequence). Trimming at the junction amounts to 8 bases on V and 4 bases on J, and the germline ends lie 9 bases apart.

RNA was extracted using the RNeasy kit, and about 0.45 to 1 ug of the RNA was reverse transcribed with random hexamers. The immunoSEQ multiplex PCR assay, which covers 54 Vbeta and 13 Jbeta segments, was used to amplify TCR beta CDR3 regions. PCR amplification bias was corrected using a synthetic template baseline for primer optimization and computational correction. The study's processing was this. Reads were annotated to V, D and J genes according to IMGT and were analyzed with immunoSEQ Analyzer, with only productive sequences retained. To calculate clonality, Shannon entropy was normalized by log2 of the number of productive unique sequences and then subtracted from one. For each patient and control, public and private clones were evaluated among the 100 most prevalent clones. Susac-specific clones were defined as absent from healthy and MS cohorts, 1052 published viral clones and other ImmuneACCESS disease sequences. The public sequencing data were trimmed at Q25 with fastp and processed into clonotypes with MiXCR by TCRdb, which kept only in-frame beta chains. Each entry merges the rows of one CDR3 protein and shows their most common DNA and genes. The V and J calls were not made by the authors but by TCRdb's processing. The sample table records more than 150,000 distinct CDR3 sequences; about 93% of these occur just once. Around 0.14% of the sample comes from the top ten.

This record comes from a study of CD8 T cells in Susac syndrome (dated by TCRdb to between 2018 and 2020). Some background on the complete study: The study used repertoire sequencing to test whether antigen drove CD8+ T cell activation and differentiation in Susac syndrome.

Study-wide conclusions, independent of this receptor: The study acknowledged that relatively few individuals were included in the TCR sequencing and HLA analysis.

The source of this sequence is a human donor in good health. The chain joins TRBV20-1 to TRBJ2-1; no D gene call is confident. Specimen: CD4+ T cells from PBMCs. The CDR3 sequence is CSLYRYNEQFF. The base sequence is TGCAGTCTGTATCGGTACAATGAGCAGTTCTTC.